This T cell receptor (beta chain) was sequenced for a study of cytomegalovirus exposure and HLA in healthy donors. The CDR3 loop spans 15 amino acids. Germline V gene lookup returns CDR1 LNHDA and CDR2 SQIVND (reference sequence). Trimming took 7 bases from V and 0 from J, leaving 15 bases between them. Vbeta (60) and Jbeta (13) primers were used in the PCR. The repertoire was sequenced with immunoSEQ multiplex PCR; TCRdb's copy has only in-frame clones and lacks some. Among 100,000 to 150,000 clones listed, just under 80% were seen once. Material for sequencing was PBMCs. The gene calls are TRBV19 and TRBJ1-1; no firm D call. The sequence came from a woman aged 18 to 35 in good health and CMV-seronegative. The chain's CDR3 is CASTSPGSVNTEAFF. CDR3 DNA sequence: TGTGCCAGTACCTCACCCGGTTCCGTGAACACTGAAGCTTTCTTT.